The 4 T cell receptor beta chains below were found in one sample sequenced in a study of identical twins. One entry per CDR3 protein results from TCRdb running MiXCR on the 5' RACE reads. The data show about 470,000 distinct CDR3 sequences, roughly 26% seen once. In addition, the sample was reused for a study of T cells expressing NK-cell markers.

The sequencing input was CD4+ T cells sorted from blood. The receptors come from a woman aged 18-35 years in good health.

J is TRBJ2-3 and V is TRBV9; D might be TRBD2 (6 bases). Looked up from germline, CDR1 is SGDLS and CDR2 is YYNGEE. Trimming took off 2 bases at V and 0 bases at J, with 10 bases between the two ends. The CDR3 has 15 amino acids. CDR3 in amino acids: CASSVIGTSTDTQYF. Here the CDR3 DNA reads TGTGCCAGCAGCGTCATAGGGACTAGCACAGATACGCAGTATTTT.

This chain joins TRBV30 and TRBJ1-1, with D possibly being TRBD1 (5 bases). Germline-derived CDR1 and CDR2 are GTSNPN and SVGIG (reference sequence). V was clipped by 4 bases and J by 8 bases, with 20 bases between them. CDR3 size: 14 residues. The CDR3 nucleotides are TGTGCCTGGAATAGGGACGTCCCGGGCCCCGAAGCTTTCTTT. Translation gives CAWNRDVPGPEAFF.

This clonotype was counted between two and nine times. The CDR3 spells CSGATGRYTEAFF. The CDR3 DNA reads TGCAGCGGGGCGACAGGGAGGTACACTGAAGCTTTCTTT. The V gene is TRBV29-1, the J gene TRBJ1-1, with TRBD1 identical over 7 bases. Germline CDR1 reads SQVTM; CDR2 reads ANQGSEA. The CDR3 sequence is 13 residues long. Trimming cost V 7 bases and J 3 bases; bases outside gene matches: 8.

This clonotype was observed a few times. V and J are TRBV6-2 or TRBV6-3 and TRBJ2-5; 13 bases align to TRBD2. Germline CDR1 MNHEY, CDR2 SVGEGT. The length of the CDR3 is 16 residues. With V trimmed by 6 bases and J by 2 bases, 6 bases remained unmatched. The CDR3, as DNA: TGTGCCAGCAGCCTTGGACTAGCGGGGGTACAAGAGACCCAGTACTTC. Protein sequence: CASSLGLAGVQETQYF.